The 15 T cell receptor beta chains listed next were all sequenced from one sample in a study of blood T cell repertoires in COVID-19. Sequenced by immunoSEQ multiplex PCR; TCRdb stores in-frame clones only, minus some. The sample consists of roughly 150,000 clones, around 87% of them appearing once. Sequenced material: peripheral blood. The receptors stem from a woman between 35 and 50 years old with acute or convalescent COVID-19.

The chain links TRBV19 to TRBJ1-5; 9 positions agree with TRBD1. This CDR3 has 15 amino acids. Germline CDR1 LNHDA, CDR2 SQIVND (reference sequence). The trim removed 5 bases at V and 6 bases at J, leaving 8 bases unmatched. The CDR3 DNA sequence: TGTGCCAGTAGTCTACCGGGACAGGGAGGTCAGCCCCAGCATTTT. It specifies CASSLPGQGGQPQHF.

In its sample, this clone was seen once. The J gene is TRBJ1-4, the V gene TRBV27; TRBD1 agrees at 8 bases. With 5 bases clipped from V and 8 bases from J, the junction kept 10 bases outside the gene matches. Germline assignment: CDR1 MNHEY and CDR2 SMNVEV (reference sequence). CDR3 length: 15 residues. CDR3 region: CASSTLDRVGEKLFF. In nucleotides, the CDR3 is TGTGCCAGCAGTACCCTGGACAGGGTGGGGGAAAAACTGTTTTTT.

The chain uses TRBV30 and TRBJ2-3; possible D gene TRBD1, 5 bases. The germline V gene has CDR1 GTSNPN and CDR2 SVGIG (reference sequence). V gave up 2 bases and J gave up 6 bases, with 12 bases separating them. The CDR3 spans 13 residues. For the CDR3, the DNA is TGTGCCTGGAGTCCCAACAGGTGGGATACGCAGTATTTT. The encoded protein is CAWSPNRWDTQYF.

This rearrangement joins TRBV5-4 to TRBJ2-7, with 10 bases fitting TRBD2. Germline loops: CDR1 SGHNT, CDR2 YYREEE (reference sequence). With V trimmed by 5 bases and J by 6 bases, 11 bases remained unmatched. The CDR3 totals 15 residues. The chain's CDR3 is CASSEGASGSIEQYF. The CDR3 DNA reads as TGTGCCAGCAGTGAGGGGGCTAGCGGGAGCATCGAGCAGTACTTC. The full variable domain, with the rest looked up from reference TRBV5-4 and TRBJ2-7, is ETGVTQSPTHLIKTRGQQVTLRCSSQSGHNTVSWYQQALGQGPQFIFQYYREEENGRGNFPPRFSGLQFPNYSSELNVNALELDDSALYLCASSEGASGSIEQYFGPGTRLTVT.

This chain joins TRBV11-2 and TRBJ2-7, with TRBD2 matching 9 bases. The length of the CDR3 is 16 residues. In germline, CDR1 is SGHAT, CDR2 FQNNGV. The V gene end was trimmed by 4 bases and the J gene end by 4 bases; junction bases not matched to a gene: 11. In nucleotides, the CDR3 is TGTGCCAGCAGCTCTGATCCGGGACTAGCAGGATACGAGCAGTACTTC. Residues: CASSSDPGLAGYEQYF.

The chain couples TRBV19 to TRBJ2-1; 8 positions match TRBD2. J gave up 6 bases and V 1 base, and 8 bases lay outside the gene matches. The CDR3 extends over 16 amino acids. Germline V CDR1 and CDR2: LNHDA, SQIVND (reference sequence). In DNA form, the CDR3 reads TGTGCCAGTAGTATAGGATCCAGCGGGAGTTTCAATGAGCAGTTCTTC. Protein product: CASSIGSSGSFNEQFF.

The rearrangement joins TRBV5-6 to TRBJ1-2; possibly TRBD1 for D (5 bases). V dropped 0 bases and J dropped 6 bases, with 9 bases sitting between them. In germline, CDR1 is SGHDT, CDR2 YYEEEE. The CDR3 consists of 13 residues. CDR3 protein: CASSLGPTDGYTF. As DNA, the CDR3 is TGTGCCAGCAGCTTGGGGCCGACAGATGGCTACACCTTC. The whole variable domain, filled in from reference TRBV5-6 and TRBJ1-2, reads DAGVTQSPTHLIKTRGQQVTLRCSPKSGHDTVSWYQQALGQGPQFIFQYYEEEERQRGNFPDRFSGHQFPNYSSELNVNALLLGDSALYLCASSLGPTDGYTFGSGTRLTVV.

This clone was counted a single time. The chain links TRBV9 to TRBJ2-3; no firm D call. Deletions cut 4 bases from V and 2 bases from J, with 14 bases between. The germline gives CDR1 SGDLS, CDR2 YYNGEE. This CDR3 is 15 amino acids long. The CDR3 here is CASSISLSNTDTQYF. As DNA, the CDR3 is TGTGCCAGCAGCATTAGCCTCAGCAACACAGATACGCAGTATTTT.

This chain joins TRBV6-1 and TRBJ2-7; the D is unclear. Per the germline V gene, CDR1 is MNHNS and CDR2 is SASEGT. Trimming pared 3 bases from V and 2 bases from J, leaving 14 bases between. The CDR3 loop spans 15 amino acids. CDR3 DNA sequence: TGTGCCAGCAGTGATTCCACAGCCCTACCCTACGAGCAGTACTTC. Translation gives CASSDSTALPYEQYF.

V is TRBV19 and J is TRBJ1-2; D remains ambiguous. CDR3 length equals 16 residues. Trimming left V 3 bases short and J 1 base short, with 15 bases between. Germline V gives CDR1 LNHDA, CDR2 SQIVND (reference sequence). CDR3 region: CASSIFQASFNYGYTF. The CDR3 DNA is TGTGCCAGTAGTATTTTCCAGGCCAGCTTTAACTATGGCTACACCTTC.

V gene TRBV29-1 combines with J gene TRBJ2-7; D is uncertain. V was trimmed by 1 base and J by 7 bases, leaving 8 bases between them. The CDR3 spans 11 residues. Looked up from germline, CDR1 is SQVTM and CDR2 is ANQGSEA. The CDR3 sequence is CSVEGASEQYF. The CDR3 region has the DNA TGCAGCGTTGAAGGTGCGTCTGAGCAGTACTTC.

The genes are TRBV27 and TRBJ2-1; a possible D gene is TRBD1 (5 bases). Per germline, CDR1 MNHEY and CDR2 SMNVEV (reference sequence). The CDR3 spans 16 residues. V shed 3 bases and J shed 7 bases, with 19 bases lying between them. The DNA of the CDR3 is TGTGCCAGCAGTTTGCTCGGAAACTTAAGGACAAATGAGCAGTTCTTC. It encodes CASSLLGNLRTNEQFF.

This chain uses TRBV7-2 with TRBJ2-3; TRBD2 might be the D (6 bases). The CDR3 sequence is 16 residues long. Germline CDR1 and CDR2: SGHTA and FQGNSA. Trimming left V 1 base short and J 1 base short, with 12 bases between. CDR3 nucleotide sequence: TGTGCCAGCAGCTTAGTTCGCGGGGCAGGCACAGATACGCAGTATTTT. Translated: CASSLVRGAGTDTQYF.

The V and J genes are TRBV5-1 and TRBJ2-7; TRBD1 might be the D (6 bases). Germline CDR1 reads SGHRS; CDR2 reads YFSETQ. The germline V and J ends were trimmed by 4 bases and 1 base, with 15 bases remaining between them. The CDR3 has 15 residues. CDR3 nucleotides: TGCGCCAGCAGCCCAGGACAGAATCCTTCCTACGAGCAGTACTTC. Its protein product is CASSPGQNPSYEQYF. Combining the CDR3 with reference TRBV5-1 and TRBJ2-7 gives the whole variable domain KAGVTQTPRYLIKTRGQQVTLSCSPISGHRSVSWYQQTPGQGLQFLFEYFSETQRNKGNFPGRFSGRQFSNSRSEMNVSTLELGDSALYLCASSPGQNPSYEQYFGPGTRLTVT.

The V and J genes are TRBV6-5 and TRBJ2-7; D unclear. The CDR3 is made up of 16 amino acids. Germline lookup yields CDR1 MNHEY and CDR2 SVGAGI. The V end was cut by 0 bases, the J end by 0 bases, with 12 bases between. CDR3 sequence (DNA): TGTGCCAGCAGTTACTCGAGGTCCTCTTACTCCTACGAGCAGTACTTC. Its translation is CASSYSRSSYSYEQYF.